These 15 T cell receptor beta chains were sequenced from one sample in a study of identical twins. In TCRdb, the 5' RACE reads were re-called with MiXCR into one record per CDR3 protein. The sample lists around 250,000 distinct CDR3 sequences; more than 9.5% were seen once. Another study also made use of these data, one on yellow fever vaccine responses in identical twins.

Material: memory (CD45RO+) T cells sorted from blood. The receptor source for this set is a woman under 30 in good health.

The chain employs TRBV6-1 and TRBJ2-5, with D perhaps matching TRBD2 (5 bases). Germline CDR1 MNHNS, CDR2 SASEGT. The V end was cut by 0 bases, the J end by 9 bases, with 17 bases between. The CDR3 consists of 15 residues. This CDR3 reads CASSEAHGVLFPQYF. CDR3 in DNA: TGTGCCAGCAGTGAAGCTCACGGGGTGCTTTTTCCCCAGTACTTC.

V is TRBV28 and J is TRBJ2-5; the D gene is possibly TRBD2 (7 bases). Germline V gene data show CDR1 as MDHEN and CDR2 as SYDVKM. V was pared by 1 base and J by 3 bases, with 15 bases between. The CDR3 spans 16 residues. Here the CDR3 reads CASSLSVGGQKETQYF. DNA for the CDR3: TGTGCCAGCAGTTTATCGGTCGGGGGGCAAAAAGAGACCCAGTACTTC.

The table lists this clonotype with a few counts. The V gene is TRBV7-3, the J gene TRBJ2-2, with 8 bases aligning to TRBD2. The CDR3 runs to 15 residues. The V and J ends lost 3 bases and 1 base, in that order; junction bases with no gene match: 1. Per germline, CDR1 SGHTA and CDR2 FQGTGA. CDR3 nucleotide sequence: TGTGCCAGCAGCTTCGGGGGGGAGAACACCGGGGAGCTGTTTTTT. Protein sequence: CASSFGGENTGELFF. Complete variable domain (other parts from reference TRBV7-3 and TRBJ2-2): GAGVSQTPSNKVTEKGKYVELRCDPISGHTALYWYRQSLGQGPEFLIYFQGTGAADDSGLPNDRFFAVRPEGSVSTLKIQRTERGDSAVYLCASSFGGENTGELFFGEGSRLTVL.

The chain has TRBV30 and TRBJ2-5; D is perhaps TRBD1 (6 bases). Trimming took off 2 bases at V and 5 bases at J, with 18 bases between the two ends. CDR3 length equals 15 residues. Per the germline V gene, CDR1 is GTSNPN and CDR2 is SVGIG (reference sequence). The DNA for the CDR3 is TGTGCCTGGAGTCCTAACCCTCGACAGGTGGAGACCCAGTACTTC. This gives the protein CAWSPNPRQVETQYF.

The rearrangement joins TRBV18 to TRBJ1-5, with D possibly TRBD1 on 6 matching bases. Germline V CDR1 and CDR2: KGHSH, LQKENI. CDR3 length: 17 amino acids. The V end was cut by 2 bases, the J end by 2 bases, with 16 bases between. The CDR3 protein is CASSPTPTGGRNQPQHF. CDR3 bases: TGTGCCAGCTCACCAACCCCGACAGGCGGGCGCAATCAGCCCCAGCATTTT.

The V call is TRBV11-2, the J call TRBJ2-5; 7 nucleotides match TRBD2. The V gene's germline CDR1 is SGHAT and CDR2 FQNNGV. This CDR3 is built from 11 residues. J gave up 10 bases and V 5 bases, and 4 bases lay outside the gene matches. CDR3 in amino acids: CASSPREVQYF. Written as DNA, the CDR3 is TGTGCCAGCAGCCCCCGGGAGGTCCAGTACTTC.

The chain employs TRBV2 and TRBJ1-5, with 7 bases lining up with TRBD1. The V segment lost 2 bases and the J segment 5 bases; nucleotides outside the gene matches: 3. Germline CDR1 SNHLY, CDR2 FYNNEI. The CDR3 runs 14 residues. CDR3 sequence reads: CASSERDSHQPQHF. CDR3 nucleotide sequence: TGTGCCAGCAGTGAACGGGACAGTCATCAGCCCCAGCATTTT.

The chain joins TRBV20-1 to TRBJ2-3; the D gene could be TRBD1 or TRBD2 (5 bases each). The germline CDR1 and CDR2 sequences are DFQATT and SNEGSKA (reference sequence). V gave up 2 bases and J gave up 0 bases, with 12 bases separating them. There are 15 residues in the CDR3. CDR3 DNA sequence: TGCAGTGCTAGATGGTGGGGGAGTAGCACAGATACGCAGTATTTT. Its protein is CSARWWGSSTDTQYF.

The sample holds a few counts of this clonotype. V is TRBV6-2 or TRBV6-3 and J is TRBJ2-1; tentatively, D is TRBD2 (7 bases). The CDR3 has 15 amino acids. Trimming removed 6 bases at V and 6 bases at J, with 18 bases between. In germline, CDR1 is MNHEY, CDR2 SVGEGT. The DNA for the CDR3 is TGTGCCAGCAGCAACGGGGGGCCTGGAGTCAATGAGCAGTTCTTC. It yields the protein CASSNGGPGVNEQFF.

The chain couples TRBV6-5 to TRBJ2-5, with D perhaps matching TRBD2 (6 bases). Trimming stripped 2 bases from V and 1 base from J, with 11 bases between. CDR1 MNHEY and CDR2 SVGAGI come from the germline V gene. CDR3 length: 15 amino acids. The CDR3, as DNA: TGTGCCAGCAGTTACACTGGGGAGGTCCAAGAGACCCAGTACTTC. Protein product: CASSYTGEVQETQYF.

The V gene is TRBV12-3 or TRBV12-4, the J gene TRBJ2-5; 8 bases align to TRBD2. V trimming: 5 bases; J trimming: 2 bases; junction bases outside the gene matches: 16. The CDR3 runs to 18 residues. The CDR3 DNA reads as TGTGCCAGCAGTGCATTGCGCGACCGGGCGGGGGGACAAGAGACCCAGTACTTC. Its protein is CASSALRDRAGGQETQYF.

The sample holds many counts of this clonotype. The chain links TRBV7-2 to TRBJ2-3, with 12 bases lining up with TRBD2. CDR3 length: 16 residues. Losses at the gene ends were 5 bases for V and 2 bases for J; bases not matched to a gene: 5. The germline CDR1 and CDR2 sequences are SGHTA and FQGNSA. Here the CDR3 reads CASSPGLAGSTDTQYF. The DNA for the CDR3 is TGTGCCAGCAGCCCTGGACTAGCGGGATCCACAGATACGCAGTATTTT. Full variable domain (remainder filled in from reference TRBV7-2 and TRBJ2-3): GAGVSQSPSNKVTEKGKDVELRCDPISGHTALYWYRQSLGQGLEFLIYFQGNSAPDKSGLPSDRFSAERTGGSVSTLTIQRTQQEDSAVYLCASSPGLAGSTDTQYFGPGTRLTVL.

The sample holds a few counts of this clonotype. The V gene is TRBV3-1, the J gene TRBJ1-2; weak D call: TRBD1 (5 bases). The V and J ends lost 1 base and 14 bases respectively, with 14 bases between them. The CDR3 is 12 amino acids. Germline CDR1 is LGHDT and CDR2 is YNNKEL (reference sequence). In nucleotides, the CDR3 is TGTGCCAGCAGCCAAGGGGGTAGGGGATCGACCTTC. Its translation is CASSQGGRGSTF.

The sample holds many counts of this clonotype. The rearrangement links TRBV11-1 to TRBJ2-7; TRBD1 matches at 8 bases. Germline lookup yields CDR1 SGHAT and CDR2 FQDESV (reference sequence). The V and J ends lost 3 bases and 5 bases, in that order; junction bases with no gene match: 6. The CDR3 contains 14 residues. CDR3 in DNA: TGTGCCAGCAGCTTCCCAGGGGGCACCAACGAGCAGTACTTC. Its protein is CASSFPGGTNEQYF. Using reference TRBV11-1 and TRBJ2-7 for the parts outside the CDR3, the full variable domain is EAEVAQSPRYKITEKSQAVAFWCDPISGHATLYWYRQILGQGPELLVQFQDESVVDDSQLPKDRFSAERLKGVDSTLKIQPAELGDSAMYLCASSFPGGTNEQYFGPGTRLTVT.

In its sample, this clonotype was seen a few times. V and J are TRBV5-6 and TRBJ2-2; maybe TRBD2 (5 bases). CDR1 and CDR2 from the germline V gene are SGHDT and YYEEEE. This CDR3 has 15 residues. Trimming removed 0 bases from V and 3 bases from J, with 9 bases in between. The CDR3 protein is CASSLGSGYTGELFF. CDR3 DNA: TGTGCCAGCAGCTTGGGTTCGGGATACACCGGGGAGCTGTTTTTT.